A single TCR beta chain is shown here with its context. Individuals aged roughly 18 to 95 years were recruited from approximately 24 US areas. Recovery among Cohort 3 donors was established by two negative PCRs, clearance, or symptom resolution. The CDR3 is made up of 13 amino acids. Germline-derived CDR1 and CDR2 are SEHNR and FQNEAQ (reference sequence). Trimming cost V 7 bases and J 5 bases, with 14 bases left between them. This sample stems from a study of blood T cell repertoires in COVID-19. The wider study: Sample material is recorded as cDNA or gDNA derived from T cells, B-cell-depleted T cells, or PBMCs.

Authors' methods: It was from reference gene primer amplification that nucleated cell counts were estimated. The data were produced by immunoSEQ multiplex PCR, yet TCRdb's version contains in-frame clones alone and is incomplete. V and J calls plus clone size are reproduced from that table; the DNA served to infer D and trimming. The table includes roughly 200,000 clones, around 87% detected once. The chain joins TRBV7-9 to TRBJ1-2; D unresolved. The sample taken for sequencing was PBMCs or T cells enriched from blood (not recorded which). The receptor was derived from a woman aged 30 to 39 who had recovered from COVID-19. The CDR3 sequence: CASTNTPQYGYTF. In DNA, the CDR3 is TGTGCCAGCACCAACACCCCGCAGTATGGCTACACCTTC.